This passage covers 14 T cell receptor beta chains from one sample sequenced in a study of tumor-infiltrating lymphocytes in primary liver carcinoma. Extraction also yielded germline DNA, while blood RNA was obtained from unsorted whole blood. Reverse transcription of about 0.5 ug total RNA with a constant-region primer produced TCR beta cDNA. Libraries for TCR beta were built through three nested multiplex PCR rounds, which together made up a slightly modified ARM-PCR procedure. With TRBV1-TRBV30 forward primers and a C-beta reverse primer, the first two PCR rounds were run for roughly 10 cycles each. TCRdb re-called the multiplex PCR reads with MiXCR, one entry per CDR3 protein. The sample gives fewer than 350,000 distinct CDR3 sequences, roughly 61% of which show up once; about 6% is in the top ten. Material for sequencing was peripheral blood. The receptors originated from a man aged 40-50 years with primary liver carcinoma and hepatitis B virus infection.

The CDR3 DNA is TGTGCCAGCACCTTGCAGGGCTACGAGCAGTACTTC. Amino acids: CASTLQGYEQYF. The chain links TRBV11-2 to TRBJ2-7, with D perhaps matching TRBD1 (5 bases). The germline V gene encodes CDR1 SGHAT and CDR2 FQNNGV. CDR3 size: 12 residues. V was cut by 7 bases and J by 3 bases, with 10 bases left in between.

This clonotype was counted between two and nine times. A much larger clonotype is one base distant, so this may be a read error. The chain employs TRBV29-1 and TRBJ2-1; 7 positions match TRBD2. Germline CDR1 reads SQVTM; CDR2 reads ANQGSEA. This CDR3 region has 15 residues. CDR3 protein: CNCGPAGSSYNEQFF. The CDR3, as DNA: TGCAACTGTGGGCCAGCGGGAAGCTCCTACAATGAGCAGTTCTTC.

Concerning this clonotype itself: A much bigger clone sits one base away, suggesting this may be a read error. J is TRBJ2-5 and V is TRBV28; 10 bases match TRBD2. V was clipped by 5 bases and J by 5 bases; unmatched bases: 11. The CDR3 loop spans 16 amino acids. In germline, CDR1 is MDHEN, CDR2 SYDVKM. The CDR3 coding sequence is TGTGCCAGCAGTCAGATGCTAGCGGGAGATGGGGAGACCCAGTACTTC. Its translation: CASSQMLAGDGETQYF.

This clonotype showed up many times. J is TRBJ2-1 and V is TRBV6-1, with a weak D call TRBD2 (5 bases). Germline CDR1 is MNHNS and CDR2 is SASEGT. This CDR3 has 14 amino acids. V lost 6 bases and J lost 3, with 12 bases in between. The CDR3 spells CASRRDLLYNEQFF. The CDR3 nucleotides read TGTGCCAGCAGGAGGGATTTACTCTACAATGAGCAGTTCTTC.

A remark on this clonotype: Just one base apart from a much larger clone, this may be a read error. The V call is TRBV29-1, the J call TRBJ2-3; possible D gene TRBD2, 5 bases. V was clipped by 4 bases and J by 8 bases, with 7 bases between them. Germline V lookup: CDR1 SQVTM, CDR2 ANQGSEA. The CDR3 sequence is 10 residues long. CDR3 amino acids: CSVGLATQYF. The DNA of the CDR3 is TGCAGCGTTGGGCTAGCTACGCAGTATTTT.

With regard to this clonotype: Germline and junction disagree at one end, which may indicate a read error. The chain has TRBV14 and TRBJ1-1; TRBD1 agrees at 9 bases. The germline V gene has CDR1 SGHDN and CDR2 FVKESK. This CDR3 has 15 amino acids. The CDR3 loop is CASTQVRDRASEAFF. CDR3 coding DNA: TGTGCCAGCACCCAAGTCAGGGACAGGGCCTCTGAAGCTTTCTTT.

As for this clonotype: An end of the junction does not agree with germline; a read error may underlie this. The chain has TRBV11-2 and TRBJ2-7, with TRBD2 identical over 7 bases. The V gene's germline CDR1 is SGHAT and CDR2 FQNNGV. This CDR3 contains 14 residues. DNA of the CDR3: TGTGCCATCAGCATCGGGACTACCCCCTACGAGCAATACTTC. It codes for CAISIGTTPYEQYF.

The table lists this clonotype with many counts. This chain connects TRBV6-1 to TRBJ1-1, with 7 bases that match TRBD1. The germline gives CDR1 MNHNS, CDR2 SASEGT. This CDR3 comprises 14 residues. V lost 5 bases and J lost 1; bases outside the gene matches: 4. CDR3 protein: CASSLNRGNTEAFF. The CDR3 DNA is TGTGCCAGCAGTTTAAACAGGGGGAACACTGAAGCTTTCTTT.

This chain connects TRBV12-3 or TRBV12-4 to TRBJ1-5, with D uncertain. V lost 2 bases and J 5 bases, leaving 7 bases between the germline ends. The CDR3 contains 13 residues. CDR3 region: CASSLTRDQPQHF. CDR3 DNA sequence: TGTGCCAGCAGTTTAACTCGGGATCAGCCCCAGCATTTT.

Turning to this clonotype: One base away lies a much larger clone, so this may be a sequencing read error. V usage is TRBV6-6 and J usage is TRBJ2-7; 12 bases fit TRBD2. The CDR3 is 16 amino acids. Germline assignment: CDR1 MNHNY and CDR2 SVGAGI (reference sequence). The chain's CDR3 is CGSSSPTSGRSYEQYF. CDR3 bases: TGTGGCAGCAGTTCTCCCACTAGCGGGAGGTCGTACGAGCAGTACTTC.

For this clonotype: At one end the junction does not follow the germline gene, possibly because of a read error. The chain recombines TRBV29-1 with TRBJ1-4, with D possibly matching TRBD1 (5 bases). The CDR3 loop spans 14 amino acids. Germline assignment: CDR1 SQVTM and CDR2 ANQGSEA. CDR3 sequence reads: CSVELGAGNERLFF. The CDR3 nucleotides are TGCAGCGTTGAACTCGGGGCAGGAAATGAAAGACTGTTTTTT.

V usage is TRBV6-2 or TRBV6-3 and J usage is TRBJ2-5; D might be TRBD1 (6 bases). Trimming cost V 5 bases and J 2 bases, with 24 bases left between them. From germline, CDR1 is MNHEY and CDR2 SVGEGT. This CDR3 spans 18 amino acids. CDR3 residues: CASSPGRTDGRLQETQYF. CDR3 bases: TGTGCCAGCAGTCCCGGCCGGACAGACGGCCGTCTACAAGAGACCCAGTACTTC.

With regard to this clonotype: With a much larger clone just one base away, this may be a read error. The V gene is TRBV10-2, the J gene TRBJ2-1; possibly TRBD2 for D (5 bases). The CDR3 totals 15 residues. V lost 4 bases and J 9 bases, leaving 19 bases between the germline ends. Germline V gene lookup returns CDR1 WSHSY and CDR2 SAAADI. The CDR3 sequence is CASSGQLVSTGEQFF. The CDR3 DNA reads as TGCGCCAGCAGTGGACAACTAGTGAGTACCGGTGAGCAGTTCTTC.

This clonotype was counted ten times or more. The rearrangement joins TRBV4-1 to TRBJ1-5; 7 nucleotides match TRBD1. There are 16 residues in the CDR3. The junction had 8 bases not matched to a gene; V was cut back by 4 bases and J by 2 bases. Germline V lookup: CDR1 MGHRA, CDR2 YSYEKL. The CDR3 loop reads CASSPGGAFGNQPQHF. The CDR3 bases are TGCGCCAGCAGCCCAGGGGGGGCTTTCGGCAATCAGCCCCAGCATTTT.